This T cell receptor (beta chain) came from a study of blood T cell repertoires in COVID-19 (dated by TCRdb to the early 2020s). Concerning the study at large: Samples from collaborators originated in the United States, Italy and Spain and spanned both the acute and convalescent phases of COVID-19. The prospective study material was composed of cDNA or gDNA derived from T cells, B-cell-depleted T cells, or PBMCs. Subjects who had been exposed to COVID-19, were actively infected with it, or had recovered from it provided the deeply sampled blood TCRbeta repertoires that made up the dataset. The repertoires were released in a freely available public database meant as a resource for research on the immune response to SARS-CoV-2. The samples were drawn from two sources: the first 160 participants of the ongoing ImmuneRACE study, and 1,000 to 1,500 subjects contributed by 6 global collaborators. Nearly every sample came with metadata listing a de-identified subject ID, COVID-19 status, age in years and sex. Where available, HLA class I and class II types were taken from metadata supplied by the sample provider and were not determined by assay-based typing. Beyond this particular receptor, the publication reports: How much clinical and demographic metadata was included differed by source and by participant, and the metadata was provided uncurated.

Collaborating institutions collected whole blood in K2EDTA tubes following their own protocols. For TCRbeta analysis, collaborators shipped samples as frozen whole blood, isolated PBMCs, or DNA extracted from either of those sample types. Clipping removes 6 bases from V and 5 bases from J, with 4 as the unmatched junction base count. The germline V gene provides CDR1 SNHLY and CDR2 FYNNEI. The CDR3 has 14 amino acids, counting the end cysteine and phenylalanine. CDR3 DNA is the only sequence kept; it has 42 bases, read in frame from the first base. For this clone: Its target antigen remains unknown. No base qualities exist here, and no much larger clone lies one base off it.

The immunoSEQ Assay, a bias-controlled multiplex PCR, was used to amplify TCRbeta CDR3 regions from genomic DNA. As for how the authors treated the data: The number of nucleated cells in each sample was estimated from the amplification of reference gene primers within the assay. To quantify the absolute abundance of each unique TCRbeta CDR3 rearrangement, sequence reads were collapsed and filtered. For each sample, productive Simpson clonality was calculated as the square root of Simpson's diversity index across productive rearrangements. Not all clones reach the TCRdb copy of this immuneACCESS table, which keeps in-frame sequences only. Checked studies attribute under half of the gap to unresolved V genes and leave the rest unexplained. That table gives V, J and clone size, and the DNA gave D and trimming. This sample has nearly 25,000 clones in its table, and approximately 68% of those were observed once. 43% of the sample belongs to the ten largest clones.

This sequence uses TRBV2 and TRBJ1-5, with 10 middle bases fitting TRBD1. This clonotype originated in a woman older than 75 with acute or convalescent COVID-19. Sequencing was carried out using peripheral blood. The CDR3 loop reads CASSPGTGDQPQHF. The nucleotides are TGTGCCAGCAGCCCAGGGACAGGGGATCAGCCCCAGCATTTT.